Described below is a single T cell receptor beta chain sequence and its context. These data come from a study of blood T cell repertoires in COVID-19. The V and J ends lost 5 bases and 8 bases, in that order; junction bases with no gene match: 11. The CDR3 totals 15 residues. Germline-derived CDR1 and CDR2 are MNHEY and SVGAGI. TCRdb's table, derived via immunoSEQ multiplex PCR, lists solely in-frame clones and lacks some. In the table there are around 140,000 clones, 87% of which are singletons. The sample consisted of peripheral blood. The clonotype comes from a man in his forties or fifties with active COVID-19. This chain connects TRBV6-5 to TRBJ2-2; 7 nucleotides match TRBD1. CDR3 residues: CASSRPGGRRGELFF. CDR3 coding DNA: TGTGCCAGCAGTCGCCCAGGGGGAAGGAGGGGGGAGCTGTTTTTT.